Listed below are T cell receptor beta chains from one sample, sequenced in a study of blood T cell repertoires in COVID-19. Data came from immunoSEQ multiplex PCR; TCRdb stores just in-frame clones and leaves some out. The sample carries 85,000 to 130,000 clones, roughly 87% recorded once. Sequencing used peripheral blood. The receptors were gathered from a woman in her fifties or sixties with acute or convalescent COVID-19. The CDR3 runs from the conserved cysteine through the conserved F or W. A D gene is named only where the DNA matches it firmly. The size of a clone is reported for some rows only, either as once, few or many, or as a class for expanded clones.

j_call | d_call | v_call | clone_size | cdr3_nt | cdr3_aa
TRBJ2-1 | - | TRBV5-5 | - | TGTGCCAGCAGCCTAAGGAAGGGTAGCGGTTCCTACAATGAGCAGTTCTTC | CASSLRKGSGSYNEQFF
TRBJ2-5 | TRBD1 | TRBV6-5 | - | TGTGCCAGCAGTCCGACAGGGGGACGGGAGACCCAGTACTTC | CASSPTGGRETQYF
TRBJ2-3 | TRBD2 | TRBV11-2 | - | TGTGCCAGCAGCCCGGGACTACAGTCAGATACGCAGTATTTT | CASSPGLQSDTQYF
TRBJ1-4 | TRBD1 | TRBV19 | - | TGTGCCAGTAGTATGGAGGGGGCAGGGGGGAAACTGTTTTTT | CASSMEGAGGKLFF
TRBJ2-1 | TRBD1 | TRBV2 | few | TGTGCCAGCACCCCGGGACAGGCTTTCGGTTCCAATGAGCAGTTCTTC | CASTPGQAFGSNEQFF
TRBJ2-2 | TRBD2 | TRBV7-9 | few | TGTGCCAGCAGTAGCGGGAGGGCCCTCACAGGGGAGCTGTTTTTT | CASSSGRALTGELFF
TRBJ2-1 | - | TRBV27 | - | TGTGCCAGCACTCAATATGGAGGTGAGCAGTTCTTC | CASTQYGGEQFF
TRBJ2-1 | TRBD2 | TRBV4-1 | - | TGCGCCAGCAGCCAAGAACTAGCGGTGAACAATGAGCAGTTCTTC | CASSQELAVNNEQFF
TRBJ1-3 | - | TRBV9 | - | TGTGCCAGCAGCCCACAGTCCTCTGGAAACACCATATATTTT | CASSPQSSGNTIYF
TRBJ2-1 | - | TRBV9 | - | TGTGCCAGCAGCGAGACTATTGGATACAATGAGCAGTTCTTC | CASSETIGYNEQFF
TRBJ2-3 | TRBD2 | TRBV10-2 | - | TGCGCCAGCGAGCTAGCGGGAGCAGATACGCAGTATTTT | CASELAGADTQYF
TRBJ1-1 | TRBD1 | TRBV7-3 | - | TGTGCCAGCAGCTTAGAAGGACAGGGATCCCCTGAAGCTTTCTTT | CASSLEGQGSPEAFF
TRBJ1-2 | TRBD1 | TRBV10-3 | - | TGTGCCATCACTGGGGGTATAGGGACAGTCGATGGCTACACCTTC | CAITGGIGTVDGYTF
TRBJ2-7 | - | TRBV18 | - | TGTGCCAGCTCACCACGCAGGGCCTACGAGCAGTACTTC | CASSPRRAYEQYF
TRBJ1-1 | - | TRBV6-1 | few | TGTGCCAGCAGTGAAGCGTGGGGGGTTAACACTGAAGCTTTCTTT | CASSEAWGVNTEAFF
TRBJ1-4 | - | TRBV5-1 | - | TGCGCCAGCAGCATTCCAACAGGGACAACTAATGAAAAACTGTTTTTT | CASSIPTGTTNEKLFF
TRBJ2-3 | - | TRBV9 | - | TGTGCCAGCAGCGTAGGGCTGGCACGGGAAGAGCCGGAGTATTTT | CASSVGLAREEPEYF
TRBJ1-2 | - | TRBV28 | - | TGTGCCAGCAGTTACAGGGCCCTCCCCGGCGGCTACACCTTC | CASSYRALPGGYTF
TRBJ1-2 | TRBD1 | TRBV24-1 | - | TGTGCCACCCGAGACAGGGACTATGGCTACACCTTC | CATRDRDYGYTF
TRBJ2-5 | - | TRBV5-1 | - | TGCGCCAGCAGCTTTGCTTCAGGGTACCAAGAGACCCAGTACTTC | CASSFASGYQETQYF
TRBJ1-1 | - | TRBV6-5 | - | TGTGCCAGCAAAGGTATCAAGGCGGAGGACACTGAAGCTTTCTTT | CASKGIKAEDTEAFF
TRBJ2-3 | TRBD1 | TRBV18 | - | TGTGCCAGCTCACCCGGGACAGGAAGCACAGATACGCAGTATTTT | CASSPGTGSTDTQYF
TRBJ1-5 | - | TRBV24-1 | - | TGTGCCACCAGTGATCCTCTCGGGCAGCCCCAGCATTTT | CATSDPLGQPQHF
TRBJ2-3 | - | TRBV29-1 | few | TGCAGCGTTCAGTACAGACCCACAGATACGCAGTATTTT | CSVQYRPTDTQYF
TRBJ2-1 | TRBD2 | TRBV18 | - | TGTGCCAGCTCACCAATCTTAGCGGGGTACAATGAGCAGTTCTTC | CASSPILAGYNEQFF
TRBJ2-1 | TRBD2 | TRBV28 | - | TGTGCCAGCAGTTTACCCCCGACTAGCGGGAGGGCCGGGCGCGCCTACAATGAGCAGTTCTTC | CASSLPPTSGRAGRAYNEQFF
TRBJ1-4 | - | TRBV20-1 | - | TGCAGTGCTTCCAGACTTGAAAAACTGTTTTTT | CSASRLEKLFF
TRBJ2-7 | - | TRBV27 | - | TGTGCCAGCAGTAACAGGGTCGGCCTCGAGCAGTACTTC | CASSNRVGLEQYF
TRBJ1-5 | - | TRBV6-1 | - | TGTGCCAGCAGTGACCGGGACAATCAGCCCCAGCATTTT | CASSDRDNQPQHF
TRBJ2-5 | - | TRBV10-2 | - | TGCGCCAGCAGTGACAGGCTTCGGCTTCGGGAGACCCAGTACTTC | CASSDRLRLRETQYF
TRBJ2-3 | TRBD2 | TRBV5-1 | - | TGCGCCAGCAGCTTGGACGGCGGGAGGACAGATACGCAGTATTTT | CASSLDGGRTDTQYF
TRBJ2-3 | TRBD2 | TRBV7-6 | - | TGTGCCAGCAGCCAGGGACTAGCGGCAACGGGGGATACGCAGTATTTT | CASSQGLAATGDTQYF
TRBJ1-1 | TRBD1 | TRBV5-4 | - | TGTGCCAGCAGCTGGGGACAGGGGGGTACTGAAGCTTTCTTT | CASSWGQGGTEAFF
TRBJ2-7 | TRBD1 | TRBV28 | - | TGTGCCAGCAGGCCAGGGGGAAGGTTCTACGAGCAGTACTTC | CASRPGGRFYEQYF
TRBJ1-5 | - | TRBV20-1 | once | TGCAGTGCTTCCCAGGGTCAGCCCCAGCATTTT | CSASQGQPQHF
TRBJ1-2 | TRBD1 | TRBV12-3/TRBV12-4 | - | TGTGCCAGCGCCAGGGGACAGAGAGGCTACACCTTC | CASARGQRGYTF
TRBJ1-5 | - | TRBV7-2 | - | TGTGCCAGCAGCTTAAGGCAGGGAATCCATCAGCCCCAGCATTTT | CASSLRQGIHQPQHF
TRBJ1-2 | TRBD1 | TRBV28 | - | TGTGCCAGCAGGACAGGGGCGGGAGGCTACACCTTC | CASRTGAGGYTF
TRBJ2-1 | TRBD2 | TRBV29-1 | - | TGCAGCGTCCTCGGGTCTGGGGGGGGGCAGTTCTTC | CSVLGSGGGQFF
TRBJ1-1 | TRBD1 | TRBV9 | - | TGTGCCAGCAGCCGACAGGGGTCCGTAACTGAAGCTTTCTTT | CASSRQGSVTEAFF
TRBJ2-2 | - | TRBV9 | - | TGTGCCAGCAGCAAAAGGGGCGTATCCGGGGAGCTGTTTTTT | CASSKRGVSGELFF
TRBJ2-3 | TRBD1 | TRBV5-1 | - | TGCGCCAGCAGCTTGGCAGGGGGAACAGATACGCAGTATTTT | CASSLAGGTDTQYF
TRBJ2-3 | - | TRBV5-1 | - | TGCGCCAGCAGCTTGGCTGATAGTTGGGATACGCAGTATTTT | CASSLADSWDTQYF